This TCR beta chain was sequenced during a study of blood T cells in healthy people across ages. Findings of the study overall: Aged donors had fewer naive CD4+ cells and lower diversity than long-lived donors. Donor CMV infection status was unknown, possibly confounding age-related changes in expanded clonotypes.

Combining a sample-barcoded 5' primer with a J-beta primer mix, a second PCR ran for roughly 7 to 12 cycles. Every cDNA molecule bore a tag from a template-switch adaptor containing 12 random nucleotides. MiXCR, run by TCRdb on the 5' RACE reads, gives a single entry per CDR3 protein. The sample records under 2,000,000 distinct CDR3 sequences, 49% being singletons. Comment on this clonotype: What it recognizes is unknown.

The sequenced material came from blood. This clonotype originated in a woman aged 40 to 50 in good health.

CDR3 bases: TGTGCCAGCAGACCTGGGGGCCCGGGCACCGGGGAGCTGTTTTTT. Translated, it gives CASRPGGPGTGELFF. This chain joins TRBV7-8 and TRBJ2-2, with D perhaps matching TRBD1 (6 bases). The CDR3 is 15 residues long. The germline CDR1 and CDR2 sequences are SGHVS and FQNEAQ. The V end was cut by 6 bases, the J end by 4 bases, with 15 bases between. The full variable domain, with the rest looked up from reference TRBV7-8 and TRBJ2-2, is GAGVSQSPRYKVAKRGQDVALRCDPISGHVSLFWYQQALGQGPEFLTYFQNEAQLDKSGLPSDRFFAERPEGSVSTLKIQRTQQEDSAVYLCASRPGGPGTGELFFGEGSRLTVL.